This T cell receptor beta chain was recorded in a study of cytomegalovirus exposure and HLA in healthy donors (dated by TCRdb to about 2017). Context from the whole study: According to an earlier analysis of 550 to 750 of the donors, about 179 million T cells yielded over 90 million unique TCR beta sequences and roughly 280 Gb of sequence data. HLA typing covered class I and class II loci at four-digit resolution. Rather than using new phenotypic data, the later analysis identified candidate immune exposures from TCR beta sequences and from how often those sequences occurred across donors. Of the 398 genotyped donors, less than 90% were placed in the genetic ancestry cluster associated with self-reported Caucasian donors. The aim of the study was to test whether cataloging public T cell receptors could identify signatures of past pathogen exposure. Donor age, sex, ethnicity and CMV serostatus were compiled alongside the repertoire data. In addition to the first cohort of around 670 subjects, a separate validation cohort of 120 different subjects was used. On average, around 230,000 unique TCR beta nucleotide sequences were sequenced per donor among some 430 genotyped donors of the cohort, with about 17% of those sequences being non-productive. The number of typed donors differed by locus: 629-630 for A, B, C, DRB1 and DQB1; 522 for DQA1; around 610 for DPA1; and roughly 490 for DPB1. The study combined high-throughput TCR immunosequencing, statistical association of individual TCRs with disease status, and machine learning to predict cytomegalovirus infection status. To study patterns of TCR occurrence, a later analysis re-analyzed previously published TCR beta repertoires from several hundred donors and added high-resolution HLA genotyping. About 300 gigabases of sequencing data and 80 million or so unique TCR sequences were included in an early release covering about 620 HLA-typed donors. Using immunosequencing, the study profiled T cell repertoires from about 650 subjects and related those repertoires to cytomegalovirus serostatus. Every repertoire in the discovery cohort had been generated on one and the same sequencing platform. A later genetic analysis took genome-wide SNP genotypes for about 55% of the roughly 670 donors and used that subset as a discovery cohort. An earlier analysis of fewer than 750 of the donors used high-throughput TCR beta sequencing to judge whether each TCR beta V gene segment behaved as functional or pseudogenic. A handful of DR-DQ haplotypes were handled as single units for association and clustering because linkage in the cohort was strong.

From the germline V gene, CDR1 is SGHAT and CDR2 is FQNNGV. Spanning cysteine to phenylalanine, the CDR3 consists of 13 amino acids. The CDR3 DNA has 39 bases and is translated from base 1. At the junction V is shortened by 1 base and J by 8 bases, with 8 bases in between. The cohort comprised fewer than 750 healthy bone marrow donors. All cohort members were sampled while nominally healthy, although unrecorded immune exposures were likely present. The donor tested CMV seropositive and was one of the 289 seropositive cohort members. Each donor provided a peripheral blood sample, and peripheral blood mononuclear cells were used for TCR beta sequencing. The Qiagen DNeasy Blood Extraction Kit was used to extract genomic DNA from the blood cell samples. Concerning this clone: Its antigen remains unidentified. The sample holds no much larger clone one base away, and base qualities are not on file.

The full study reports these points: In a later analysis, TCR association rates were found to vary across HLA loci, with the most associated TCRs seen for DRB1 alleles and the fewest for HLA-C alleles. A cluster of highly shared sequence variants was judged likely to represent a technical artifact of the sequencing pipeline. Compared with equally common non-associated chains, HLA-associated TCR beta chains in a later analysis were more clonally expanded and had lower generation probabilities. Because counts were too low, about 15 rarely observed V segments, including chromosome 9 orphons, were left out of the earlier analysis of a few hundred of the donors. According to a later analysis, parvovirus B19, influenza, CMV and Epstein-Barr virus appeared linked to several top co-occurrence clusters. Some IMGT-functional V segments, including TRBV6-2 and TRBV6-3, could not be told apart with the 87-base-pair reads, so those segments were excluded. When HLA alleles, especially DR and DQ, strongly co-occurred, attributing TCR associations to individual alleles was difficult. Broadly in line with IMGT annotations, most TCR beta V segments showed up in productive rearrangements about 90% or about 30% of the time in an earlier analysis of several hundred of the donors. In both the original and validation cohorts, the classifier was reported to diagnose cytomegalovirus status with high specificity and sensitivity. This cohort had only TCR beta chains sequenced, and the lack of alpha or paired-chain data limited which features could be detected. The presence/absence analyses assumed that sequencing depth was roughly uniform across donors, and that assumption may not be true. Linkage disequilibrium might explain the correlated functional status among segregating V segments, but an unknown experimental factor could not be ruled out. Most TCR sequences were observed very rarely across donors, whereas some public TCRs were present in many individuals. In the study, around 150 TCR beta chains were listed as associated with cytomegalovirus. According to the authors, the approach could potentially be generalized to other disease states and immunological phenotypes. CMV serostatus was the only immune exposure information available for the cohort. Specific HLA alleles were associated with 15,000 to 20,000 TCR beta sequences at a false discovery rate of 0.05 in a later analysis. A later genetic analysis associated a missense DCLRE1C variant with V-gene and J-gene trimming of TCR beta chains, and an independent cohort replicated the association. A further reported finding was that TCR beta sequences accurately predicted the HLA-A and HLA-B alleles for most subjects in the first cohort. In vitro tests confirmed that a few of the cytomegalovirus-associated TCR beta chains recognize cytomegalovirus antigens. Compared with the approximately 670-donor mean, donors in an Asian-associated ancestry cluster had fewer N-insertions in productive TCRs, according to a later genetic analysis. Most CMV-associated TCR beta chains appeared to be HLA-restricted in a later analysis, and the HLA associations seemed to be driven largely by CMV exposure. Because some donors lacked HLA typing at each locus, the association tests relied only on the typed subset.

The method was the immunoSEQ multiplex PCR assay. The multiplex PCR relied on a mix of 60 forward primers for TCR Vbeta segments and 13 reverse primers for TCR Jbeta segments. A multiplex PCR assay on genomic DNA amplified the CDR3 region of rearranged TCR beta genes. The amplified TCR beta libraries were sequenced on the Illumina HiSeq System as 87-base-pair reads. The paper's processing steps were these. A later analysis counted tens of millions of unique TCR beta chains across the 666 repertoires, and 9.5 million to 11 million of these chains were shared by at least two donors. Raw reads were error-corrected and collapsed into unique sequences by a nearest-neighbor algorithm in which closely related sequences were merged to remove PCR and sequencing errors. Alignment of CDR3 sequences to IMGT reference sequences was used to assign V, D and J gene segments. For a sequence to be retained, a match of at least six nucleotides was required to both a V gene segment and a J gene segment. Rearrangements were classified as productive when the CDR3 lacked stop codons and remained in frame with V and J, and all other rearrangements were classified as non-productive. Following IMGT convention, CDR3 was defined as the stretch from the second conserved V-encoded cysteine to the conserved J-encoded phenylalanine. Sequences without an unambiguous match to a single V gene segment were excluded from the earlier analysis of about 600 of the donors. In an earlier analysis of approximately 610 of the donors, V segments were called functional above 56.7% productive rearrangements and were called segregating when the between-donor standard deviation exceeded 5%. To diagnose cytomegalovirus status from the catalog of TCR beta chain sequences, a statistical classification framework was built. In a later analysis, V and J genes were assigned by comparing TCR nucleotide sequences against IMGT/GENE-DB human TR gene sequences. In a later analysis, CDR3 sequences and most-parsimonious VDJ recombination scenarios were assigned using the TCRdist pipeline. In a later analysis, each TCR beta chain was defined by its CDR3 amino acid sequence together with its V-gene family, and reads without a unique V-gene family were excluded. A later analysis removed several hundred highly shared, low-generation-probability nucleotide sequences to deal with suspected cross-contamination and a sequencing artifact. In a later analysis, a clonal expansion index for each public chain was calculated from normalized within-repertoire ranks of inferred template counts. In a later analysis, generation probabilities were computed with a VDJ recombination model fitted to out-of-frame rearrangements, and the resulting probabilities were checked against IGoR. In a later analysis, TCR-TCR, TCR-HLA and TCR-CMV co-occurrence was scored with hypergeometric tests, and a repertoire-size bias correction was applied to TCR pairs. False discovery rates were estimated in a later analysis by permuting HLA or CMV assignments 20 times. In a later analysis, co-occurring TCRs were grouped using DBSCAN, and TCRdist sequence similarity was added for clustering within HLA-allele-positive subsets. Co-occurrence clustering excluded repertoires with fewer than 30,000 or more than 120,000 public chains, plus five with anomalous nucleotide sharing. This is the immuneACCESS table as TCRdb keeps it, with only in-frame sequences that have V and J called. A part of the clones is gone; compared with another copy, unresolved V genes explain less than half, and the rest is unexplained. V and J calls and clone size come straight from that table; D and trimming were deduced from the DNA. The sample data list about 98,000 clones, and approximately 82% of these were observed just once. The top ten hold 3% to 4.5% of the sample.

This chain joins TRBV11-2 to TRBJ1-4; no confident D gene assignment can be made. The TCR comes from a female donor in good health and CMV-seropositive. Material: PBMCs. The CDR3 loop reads CASSLVLGEKLFF. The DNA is TGTGCCAGCAGCTTAGTTCTCGGGGAAAAACTGTTTTTT.